This T cell receptor beta chain is from a study of CD8+ T cells in alopecia areata. In the study overall: Transfer of skin from 6-12-month-old C3H/HeJ graft donors with spontaneous alopecia was made to roughly 7-10-week-old female C3H/HeJ mice.

Germline CDR1 and CDR2: LGHNA and YNLKQL (reference sequence). The CDR3 contains 12 residues. Using CD4, CD8alpha, NKG2D, NKG2ACE and other markers, pooled cutaneous lymph node cells were sorted. RNA extraction was followed by reverse transcription into cDNA, which acted as the sequencing template. Generated by immunoSEQ multiplex PCR, the TCRdb table keeps only in-frame clones and is missing some. The sample has roughly 260,000 clones, none seen only once; the top ten hold less than 1.5%. General study points: Sequence data from scalp samples additionally include resident alphabeta T cells of normal skin. Patients showed less clear TCR sequence sharing than mice, possibly partly because of HLA diversity. Higher clonality than in normal scalp was seen in lesional scalp, especially alopecia totalis/universalis.

Only a few counts were recorded for this clone. Antigen unknown. Gene names denote mouse genes. Coverage ceases 4 residues before the CDR3 finishes, and the germline J gene fills in the end. Other DNA sequences in the sample encode the same CDR3. This receptor was identified in a C3H/HeJ mouse with alopecia areata. Mouse MHC haplotype: H2-k. What was sequenced was CD4+ T cells sorted from a lymph node. The chain recombines TRBV5 with TRBJ2-1, with D tentatively TRBD1 or TRBD2 (5 bases each). This CDR3 reads CASSQGRAEQFF. The sequenced CDR3 bases are TGTGCCAGCAGCCAGGGGCGGGCT.